Presented here are 23 T cell receptor beta chains from one specimen sequenced in a study of blood T cell repertoires in COVID-19. Sequenced by immunoSEQ multiplex PCR; TCRdb stores in-frame clones only, minus some. The sample contains about 100,000 clones, about 90% of which appear only once. The sequenced sample consisted of peripheral blood. Receptor source: a man younger than 45 in a cohort sampled during active COVID-19.

In this sample, this clone turned up a few times. The chain has TRBV5-1 and TRBJ1-1; maybe TRBD1 (5 bases). The CDR3 runs to 14 residues. The germline V gene encodes CDR1 SGHRS and CDR2 YFSETQ. V lost 0 bases and J lost 7, with 13 bases in between. Written as DNA, the CDR3 is TGCGCCAGCAGCTTGGTGGCGGGGGTTGGTGAAGCTTTCTTT. Protein: CASSLVAGVGEAFF.

The chain combines TRBV28 with TRBJ2-7; possibly TRBD2 for D (6 bases). The CDR3 has 15 amino acids. CDR1 and CDR2 (germline): MDHEN, SYDVKM. The V gene lost 5 bases and the J gene lost 7 bases, with 21 bases spanning the gap. In nucleotides, the CDR3 is TGTGCCAGCAGTCCCCCGGGGGAGGTTGGGCGTGAGCAGTACTTC. Its translation is CASSPPGEVGREQYF.

The V gene is TRBV7-8, the J gene TRBJ2-2; 11 nucleotides agree with TRBD2. The CDR3 has 16 amino acids. V dropped 4 bases and J dropped 2; count of bases not matched to a gene: 3. Germline V lookup: CDR1 SGHVS, CDR2 FQNEAQ. In DNA, the CDR3 is TGTGCCAGCAGCTCCCTAGCGGGGGGTAACACCGGGGAGCTGTTTTTT. Protein: CASSSLAGGNTGELFF. The complete variable domain, with remaining parts taken from reference TRBV7-8 and TRBJ2-2, reads GAGVSQSPRYKVAKRGQDVALRCDPISGHVSLFWYQQALGQGPEFLTYFQNEAQLDKSGLPSDRFFAERPEGSVSTLKIQRTQQEDSAVYLCASSSLAGGNTGELFFGEGSRLTVL.

The CDR3 DNA reads TGTGCCTGGACGTCCCGGGACAGCAGCTCTGGCTATGGCTACACCTTC. This translates into CAWTSRDSSSGYGYTF. The chain couples TRBV30 to TRBJ1-2; the match to TRBD1 covers 7 bases. CDR1 and CDR2 (germline): GTSNPN, SVGIG (reference sequence). This CDR3 is 16 amino acids long. The V segment lost 4 bases and the J segment 4 bases; nucleotides outside the gene matches: 15.

This chain connects TRBV5-1 to TRBJ2-1; TRBD2 matches 7 bases. The V gene's germline CDR1 is SGHRS and CDR2 YFSETQ. This CDR3 comprises 14 residues. V was pared by 4 bases and J by 7 bases, with 8 bases of the junction left unmatched. As DNA, the CDR3 is TGCGCCAGCAGCGACGGACTAGAAAAGAATGAGCAGTTCTTC. Translating gives CASSDGLEKNEQFF. Complete variable domain (other parts from reference TRBV5-1 and TRBJ2-1): KAGVTQTPRYLIKTRGQQVTLSCSPISGHRSVSWYQQTPGQGLQFLFEYFSETQRNKGNFPGRFSGRQFSNSRSEMNVSTLELGDSALYLCASSDGLEKNEQFFGPGTRLTVL.

The V and J genes are TRBV12-5 and TRBJ1-5; 8 bases match TRBD1. CDR1 and CDR2 (germline): LGHNT, FRNRAP. CDR3 size: 20 residues. V was clipped by 0 bases and J by 0 bases; unmatched bases: 13. CDR3 DNA: TGTGCTAGTGGTTTGGTACTCGACAGGGGACTCCTTTATAGCAATCAGCCCCAGCATTTT. As protein: CASGLVLDRGLLYSNQPQHF.

A single count supports this clone. This chain joins TRBV7-2 and TRBJ2-1; TRBD2 matches 11 bases. CDR1 and CDR2 (germline): SGHTA, FQGNSA. Germline trimming cut 4 bases from V and 0 bases from J; bases unmatched to any gene: 5. The CDR3 has 17 residues. CDR3 amino acids: CASSSRLAGFSYNEQFF. The DNA for the CDR3 is TGTGCCAGCAGCTCAAGACTAGCGGGGTTCTCCTACAATGAGCAGTTCTTC.

The chain has TRBV5-1 and TRBJ1-6; D remains ambiguous. This CDR3 region has 15 residues. Trimming removed 0 bases at V and 6 bases at J, with 10 bases between. Germline lookup yields CDR1 SGHRS and CDR2 YFSETQ. CDR3 loop: CASSLAGGGNSPLHF. CDR3 sequence (DNA): TGCGCCAGCAGCTTGGCCGGAGGTGGTAATTCACCCCTCCACTTT.

This clone was seen once. The V gene is TRBV5-6, the J gene TRBJ2-5; a weak D match, TRBD1 (6 bases). Trimming cost V 0 bases and J 5 bases, with 8 bases left between them. The CDR3 contains 13 residues. Germline CDR1 is SGHDT and CDR2 is YYEEEE. The CDR3: CASSLGGPETQYF. For the CDR3, the DNA is TGTGCCAGCAGCTTGGGGGGGCCGGAGACCCAGTACTTC.

The CDR3 protein is CASSDGVGETQYF. The CDR3 DNA is TGTGCCAGCAGTGACGGGGTCGGAGAGACCCAGTACTTC. The chain employs TRBV2 and TRBJ2-5; weak D call: TRBD2 (5 bases). Germline loops: CDR1 SNHLY, CDR2 FYNNEI. V lost 3 bases and J 4 bases, leaving 9 bases between the germline ends. The CDR3 contains 13 residues.

The CDR3 DNA sequence: TGTGCCAGCAGCCCGGGGAGGATGAATGAAAAACTGTTTTTT. It is translated as CASSPGRMNEKLFF. The chain combines TRBV7-2 with TRBJ1-4; the D is unclear. The V gene's germline CDR1 is SGHTA and CDR2 FQGNSA. The CDR3 consists of 14 residues. Trimming stripped 5 bases from V and 5 bases from J, with 12 bases between.

The CDR3 reads CASSPTSGGHYEQYF. CDR3 coding DNA: TGTGCCAGCAGCCCTACTAGCGGGGGCCACTACGAGCAGTACTTC. The chain has TRBV13 and TRBJ2-7, with 11 bases fitting TRBD2. The germline V gene encodes CDR1 PRHDT and CDR2 FYEKMQ (reference sequence). This CDR3 comprises 15 residues. V shed 5 bases and J 3 bases; nucleotides not matched to a gene: 6.

This rearrangement joins TRBV18 to TRBJ2-1; 9 bases agree with TRBD2. The CDR3 sequence is 13 residues long. From germline, CDR1 is KGHSH and CDR2 LQKENI. The trim removed 1 base at V and 9 bases at J, leaving 1 base unmatched. CDR3: CASSPHSGGEQFF. In DNA, the CDR3 is TGTGCCAGCTCACCACATAGCGGGGGTGAGCAGTTCTTC.

This clone was counted a few times. This chain links TRBV6-5 with TRBJ1-2, with D unresolved. Per the germline V gene, CDR1 is MNHEY and CDR2 is SVGAGI. The V end lost 8 bases, the J end lost 0 bases, and 4 bases lay between the germline ends. The CDR3 has 11 residues. This CDR3 reads CASASNYGYTF. CDR3 coding DNA: TGTGCCAGCGCGTCTAACTATGGCTACACCTTC.

This chain connects TRBV12-5 to TRBJ2-7; 8 bases are shared with TRBD2. This CDR3 spans 17 amino acids. CDR1 is LGHNT and CDR2 is FRNRAP in the germline V gene. Trimming cost V 0 bases and J 2 bases; bases outside gene matches: 9. The CDR3 reads CASGLVQKAGDTYEQYF. CDR3 coding DNA: TGTGCTAGTGGTTTGGTACAGAAAGCGGGGGACACCTACGAGCAGTACTTC.

This chain connects TRBV5-1 to TRBJ1-4, with TRBD1 matching 9 bases. Germline lookup yields CDR1 SGHRS and CDR2 YFSETQ. The CDR3 has 16 residues. V was pared by 4 bases and J by 5 bases, with 9 bases of the junction left unmatched. The CDR3 DNA is TGCGCCAGCAGCAAGGCACAGGGGGCGCGGAATGAAAAACTGTTTTTT. It encodes CASSKAQGARNEKLFF.

V is TRBV5-1 and J is TRBJ2-2, with TRBD1 matching 7 bases. Germline-derived CDR1 and CDR2 are SGHRS and YFSETQ. Trimming took 0 bases from V and 1 from J; bases not matched to a gene: 0. The CDR3 runs to 15 residues. The CDR3 here is CASSLGDRNTGELFF. The CDR3 DNA reads TGCGCCAGCAGCTTGGGGGACAGGAACACCGGGGAGCTGTTTTTT.

The table lists this clone with a count of one. V gene TRBV7-2 combines with J gene TRBJ1-1; D not certain. This CDR3 has 13 residues. Germline V lookup: CDR1 SGHTA, CDR2 FQGNSA. With 0 bases removed from V and 6 bases from J, the gap between germline ends came to 8 bases. CDR3 loop: CASSLARHSEAFF. CDR3 bases: TGTGCCAGCAGCTTAGCGAGGCACTCTGAAGCTTTCTTT.

This chain uses TRBV11-2 with TRBJ2-7; no clear D gene. CDR3 length: 16 residues. Trimming cost V 4 bases and J 0 bases, with 16 bases left between them. CDR1 is SGHAT, CDR2 FQNNGV, per germline. CDR3 nucleotide sequence: TGTGCCAGCAGCTCAGGAAGTCTTTGGTCCTCCTACGAGCAGTACTTC. This translates into CASSSGSLWSSYEQYF.

The chain recombines TRBV7-8 with TRBJ2-1; TRBD2 aligns across 10 bases. This CDR3 has 19 residues. Looked up from germline, CDR1 is SGHVS and CDR2 is FQNEAQ. With 3 bases clipped from V and 2 bases from J, the junction kept 13 bases outside the gene matches. The CDR3 loop is CASSFVTSGEFSTYNEQFF. Here the CDR3 DNA reads TGTGCCAGCAGCTTCGTAACTAGCGGGGAATTTAGCACCTACAATGAGCAGTTCTTC.

This chain uses TRBV14 with TRBJ2-3, with D unresolved. CDR3 length: 13 amino acids. In germline, CDR1 is SGHDN, CDR2 FVKESK. Trimming removed 0 bases at V and 9 bases at J, with 10 bases between. The DNA for the CDR3 is TGTGCCAGCAGCCAAGATTATCGCGCGACGCAGTATTTT. It specifies CASSQDYRATQYF.

In this sample, this clone turned up once. This chain uses TRBV7-6 with TRBJ2-3; a weak D match, TRBD2 (5 bases). The CDR3 length is 15 residues. Trimming cost V 2 bases and J 4 bases, with 13 bases left between them. Germline lookup yields CDR1 SGHVS and CDR2 FNYEAQ. The CDR3 loop reads CASSLSPLRADTQYF. DNA for the CDR3: TGTGCCAGCAGCTTATCCCCCCTGAGGGCAGATACGCAGTATTTT.

The count of this clone is one. V and J are TRBV9 and TRBJ2-5; D is possibly TRBD2 (6 bases). Germline CDR1 is SGDLS and CDR2 is YYNGEE. Trimming removed 3 bases from V and 2 bases from J, with 14 bases in between. The CDR3 sequence is 15 residues long. CDR3: CASSASGTGQETQYF. DNA of the CDR3: TGTGCCAGCAGCGCCTCCGGGACTGGACAAGAGACCCAGTACTTC. The full variable domain, rest sourced from reference TRBV9 and TRBJ2-5, is DSGVTQTPKHLITATGQRVTLRCSPRSGDLSVYWYQQSLDQGLQFLIQYYNGEERAKGNILERFSAQQFPDLHSELNLSSLELGDSALYFCASSASGTGQETQYFGPGTRLLVL.